Listed here is a single TCR beta chain. This specimen belongs to a study of tumor-infiltrating lymphocytes in primary liver carcinoma. A constant-region primer served to make TCR beta cDNA from about 500 ng total RNA. Three-round nested multiplex PCR performed with slightly modified ARM-PCR produced the TCR beta libraries. For 10 cycles apiece, the opening two PCR rounds ran with TRBV1-TRBV30 forward primers and a C-beta reverse primer. MiXCR, run by TCRdb on the multiplex PCR reads, gives a single entry per CDR3 protein. The sample lists fewer than 70,000 distinct CDR3 sequences; over 65% were seen once. Taking about 18-30 mg of unsorted bulk tissue, the authors co-extracted RNA and DNA. The CDR3 spans 15 residues. V was pared by 8 bases and J by 1 base, with 12 bases between. Germline CDR1 and CDR2: MDHEN and SYDVKM.

The TCR sequence derives from a man in his forties with primary liver carcinoma and hepatitis B virus infection. Material: liver tumor tissue from sampling region 2. Subset specified: tumor region T2, inferior pole. The chain couples TRBV28 to TRBJ2-6, with D perhaps matching TRBD1 or TRBD2 (5 bases each). CDR3: CASHAGGSGANVLTF. The DNA for the CDR3 is TGTGCCAGCCATGCTGGGGGTTCTGGGGCCAACGTCCTGACTTTC.